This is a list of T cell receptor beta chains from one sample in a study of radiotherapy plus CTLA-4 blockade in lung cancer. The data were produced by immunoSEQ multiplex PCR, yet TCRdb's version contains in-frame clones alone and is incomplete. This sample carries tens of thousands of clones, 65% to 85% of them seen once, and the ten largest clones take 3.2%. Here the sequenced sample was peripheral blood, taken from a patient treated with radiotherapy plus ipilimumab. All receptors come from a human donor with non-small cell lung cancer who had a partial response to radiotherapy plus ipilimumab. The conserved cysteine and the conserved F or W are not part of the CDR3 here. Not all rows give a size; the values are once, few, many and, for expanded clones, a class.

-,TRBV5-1,ASSLGQGASPGELF
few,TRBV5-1,ASSSGTGFTGELF
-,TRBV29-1,SVEKGPLGLF
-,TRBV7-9,ASSLDSRPQH
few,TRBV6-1,ASSALSKGELF
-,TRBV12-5,ASGRSTGEWTEAF
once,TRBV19,ASKIRQNTGELF
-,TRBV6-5,ASSAMGQGTEQY
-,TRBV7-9,ASSSDWERGYT
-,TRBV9,ASGSEVVSYGYT
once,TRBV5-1,ASSSGQRYEQY
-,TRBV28,ASSSPGLPYEQY
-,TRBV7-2,ASSLEGQAYNEQF
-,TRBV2,ASSLTGEGYGYT
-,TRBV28,ASSLIGSAGANNEQF
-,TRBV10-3,ATTPGFDQPQH
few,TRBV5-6,ASSYDYYEQY
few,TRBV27,ASSDLQGVRDIQY
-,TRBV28,ASSLFRAGGSGANVLT
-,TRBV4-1,ASSQEVSTNYGYT
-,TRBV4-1,ASSQDKGHGLNTEAF
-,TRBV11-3,ASSSGDTYEQY
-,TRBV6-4,ASSLEITDTQY
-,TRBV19,ASSFREVVADTQY
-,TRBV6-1,ASREQGAAYNSPLH
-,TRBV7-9,ASSLLDVRGYT
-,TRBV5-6,ASSLRQGASGANVLT
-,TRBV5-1,ASSSSDRGNGYT
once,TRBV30,ARGGQASSYNSPLH
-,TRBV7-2,ASSFPPRGGKDSPLH
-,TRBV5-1,ASSLLGQNTGELF
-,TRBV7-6,ASSLNSRETQY
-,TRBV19,ASSIESGGEQF
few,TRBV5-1,ASRPDFGTGGDYGYT
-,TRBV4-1,ASSQVPLRGQETQY
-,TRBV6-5,ASSHRTSPYNEQF
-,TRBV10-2,ASRAGGDSYNEQF
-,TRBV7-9,ASSLEWLAGETQY
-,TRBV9,ASSVGQGAQGEKLF
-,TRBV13,ASSSWDRGLQETQY
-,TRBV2,ASSGRQAINSPLH
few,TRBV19,ASSTLLTPEAF
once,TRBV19,ASSILRDSNTGELF
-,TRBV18,ASSLDRAVGNTIY
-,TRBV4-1,ASSQVGQYGGYT
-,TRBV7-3,ASSVSGGTDTQY
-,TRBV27,ASSFLGGGSYNEQF
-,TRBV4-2,ASSQRGNTGGGYT
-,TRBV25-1,ASSESRTGGNQPQH
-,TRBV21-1,ASSKGGLTPYEQY
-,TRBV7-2,ASSTGTGYNEQF
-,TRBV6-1,ASSEGGGKYGYT
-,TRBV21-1,ASSKRGSAYEQY
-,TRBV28,ASSGGVSWASSGNTIY
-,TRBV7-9,ASRAGARGSPLH
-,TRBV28,ASSLGLGQPPNQPQH
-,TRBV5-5,ASREGQGLFYGYT
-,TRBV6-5,ASSPEGVWEKLF